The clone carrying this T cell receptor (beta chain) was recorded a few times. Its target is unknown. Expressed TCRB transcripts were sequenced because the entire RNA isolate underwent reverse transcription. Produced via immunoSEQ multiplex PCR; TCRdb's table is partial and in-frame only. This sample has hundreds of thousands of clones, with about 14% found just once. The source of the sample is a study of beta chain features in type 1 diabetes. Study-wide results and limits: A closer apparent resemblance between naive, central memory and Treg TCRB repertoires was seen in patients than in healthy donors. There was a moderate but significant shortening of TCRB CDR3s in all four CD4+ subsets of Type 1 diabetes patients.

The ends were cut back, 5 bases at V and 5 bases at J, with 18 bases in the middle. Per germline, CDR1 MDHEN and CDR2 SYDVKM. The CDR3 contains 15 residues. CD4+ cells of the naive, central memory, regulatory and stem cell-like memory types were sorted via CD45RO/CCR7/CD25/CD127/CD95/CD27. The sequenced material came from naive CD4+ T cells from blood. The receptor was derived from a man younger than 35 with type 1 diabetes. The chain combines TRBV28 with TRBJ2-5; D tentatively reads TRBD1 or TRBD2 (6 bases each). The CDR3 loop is CASSPPDGGLETQYF. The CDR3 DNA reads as TGTGCCAGCAGTCCGCCCGATGGGGGGCTTGAGACCCAGTACTTC.